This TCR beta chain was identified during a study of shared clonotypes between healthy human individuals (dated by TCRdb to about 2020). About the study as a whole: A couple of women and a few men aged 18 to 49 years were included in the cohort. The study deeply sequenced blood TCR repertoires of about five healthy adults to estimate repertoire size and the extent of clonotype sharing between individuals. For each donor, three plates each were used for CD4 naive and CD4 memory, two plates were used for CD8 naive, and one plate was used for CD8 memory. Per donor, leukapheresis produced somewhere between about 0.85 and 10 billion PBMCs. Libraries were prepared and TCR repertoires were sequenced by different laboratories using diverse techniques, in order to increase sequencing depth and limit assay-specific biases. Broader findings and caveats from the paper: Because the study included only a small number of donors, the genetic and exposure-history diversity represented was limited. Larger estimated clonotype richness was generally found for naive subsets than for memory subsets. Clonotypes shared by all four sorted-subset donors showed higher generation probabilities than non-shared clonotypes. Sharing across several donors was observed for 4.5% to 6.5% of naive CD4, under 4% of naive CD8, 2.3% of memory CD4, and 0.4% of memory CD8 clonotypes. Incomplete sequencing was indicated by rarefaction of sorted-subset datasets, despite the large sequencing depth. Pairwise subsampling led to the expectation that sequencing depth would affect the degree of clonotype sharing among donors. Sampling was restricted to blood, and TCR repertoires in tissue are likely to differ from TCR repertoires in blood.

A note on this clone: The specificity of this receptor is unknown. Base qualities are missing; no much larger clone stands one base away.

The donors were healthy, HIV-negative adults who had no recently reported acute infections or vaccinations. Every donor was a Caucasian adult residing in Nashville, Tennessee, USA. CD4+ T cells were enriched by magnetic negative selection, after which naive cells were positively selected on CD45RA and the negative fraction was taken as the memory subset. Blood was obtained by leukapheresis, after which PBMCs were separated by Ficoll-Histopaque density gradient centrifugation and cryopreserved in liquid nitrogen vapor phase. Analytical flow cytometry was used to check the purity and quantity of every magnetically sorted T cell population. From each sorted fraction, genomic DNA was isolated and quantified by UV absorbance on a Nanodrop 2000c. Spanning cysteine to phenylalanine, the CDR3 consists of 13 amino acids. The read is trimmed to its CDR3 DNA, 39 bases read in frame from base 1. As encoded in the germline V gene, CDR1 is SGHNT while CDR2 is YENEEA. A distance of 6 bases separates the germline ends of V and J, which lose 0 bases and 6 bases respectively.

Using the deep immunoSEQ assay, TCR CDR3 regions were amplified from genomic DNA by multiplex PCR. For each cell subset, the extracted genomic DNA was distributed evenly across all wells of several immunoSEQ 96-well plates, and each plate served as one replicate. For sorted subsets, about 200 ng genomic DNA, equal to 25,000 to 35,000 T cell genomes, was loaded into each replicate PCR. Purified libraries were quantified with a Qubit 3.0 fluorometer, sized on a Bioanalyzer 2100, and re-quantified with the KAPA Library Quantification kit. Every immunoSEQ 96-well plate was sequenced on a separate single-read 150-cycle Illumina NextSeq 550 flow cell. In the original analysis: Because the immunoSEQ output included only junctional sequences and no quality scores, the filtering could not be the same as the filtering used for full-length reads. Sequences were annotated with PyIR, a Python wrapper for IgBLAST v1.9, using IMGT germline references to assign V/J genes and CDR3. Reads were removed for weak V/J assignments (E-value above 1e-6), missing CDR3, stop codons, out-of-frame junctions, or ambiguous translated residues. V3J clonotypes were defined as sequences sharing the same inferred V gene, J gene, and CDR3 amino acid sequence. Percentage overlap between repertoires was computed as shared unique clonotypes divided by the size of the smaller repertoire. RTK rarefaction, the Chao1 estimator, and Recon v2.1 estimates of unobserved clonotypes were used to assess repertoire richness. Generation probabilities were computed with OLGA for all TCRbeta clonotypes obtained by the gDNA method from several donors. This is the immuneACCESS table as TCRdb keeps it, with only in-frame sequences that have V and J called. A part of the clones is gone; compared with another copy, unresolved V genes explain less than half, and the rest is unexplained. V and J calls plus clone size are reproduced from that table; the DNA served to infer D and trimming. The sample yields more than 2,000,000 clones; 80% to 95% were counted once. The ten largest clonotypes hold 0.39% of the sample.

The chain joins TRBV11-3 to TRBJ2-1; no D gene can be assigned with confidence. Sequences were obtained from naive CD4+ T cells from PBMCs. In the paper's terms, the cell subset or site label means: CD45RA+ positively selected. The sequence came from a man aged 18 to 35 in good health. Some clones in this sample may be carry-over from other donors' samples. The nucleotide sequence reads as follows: TGTGCCAGCAGCTTAGATATTCGCAATGAGCAGTTCTTC. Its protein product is CASSLDIRNEQFF.